This T cell receptor (beta chain) appears in the sequencing data of a study of blood T cell repertoires in COVID-19. Germline lookup yields CDR1 LGHDT and CDR2 YNNKEL (reference sequence). The CDR3 spans 16 residues. Trimming removed 1 base from V and 1 base from J; junction bases left unmatched: 7. The protocol was immunoSEQ multiplex PCR, while the TCRdb copy is restricted to in-frame clones and leaves out a portion. The data show 90,000 to 150,000 clones, roughly three quarters seen once. The sample taken for sequencing was peripheral blood. The chain has TRBV3-1 (or the pseudogene TRBV3-2) and TRBJ2-7, with 7 nucleotides matching TRBD1. This sequence was found in a human donor in a cohort sampled during active COVID-19. The DNA of the CDR3 is TGTGCCAGCAGCCAAGTGGGGACAGTTTCTTCCTACGAGCAGTACTTC. Protein sequence: CASSQVGTVSSYEQYF.